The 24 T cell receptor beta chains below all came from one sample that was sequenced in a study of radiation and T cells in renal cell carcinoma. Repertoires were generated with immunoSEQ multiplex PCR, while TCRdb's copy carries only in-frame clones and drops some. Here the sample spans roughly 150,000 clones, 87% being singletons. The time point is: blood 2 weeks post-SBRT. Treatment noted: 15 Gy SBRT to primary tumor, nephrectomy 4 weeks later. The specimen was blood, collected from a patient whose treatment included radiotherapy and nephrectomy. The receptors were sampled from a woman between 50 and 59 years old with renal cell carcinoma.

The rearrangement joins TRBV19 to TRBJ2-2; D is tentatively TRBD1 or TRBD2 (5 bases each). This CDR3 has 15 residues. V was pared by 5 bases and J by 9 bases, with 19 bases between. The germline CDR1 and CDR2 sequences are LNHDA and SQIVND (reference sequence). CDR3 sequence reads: CASSGDEHRIRELFF. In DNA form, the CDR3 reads TGTGCCAGTAGTGGGGACGAACACCGGATCAGGGAGCTGTTTTTT. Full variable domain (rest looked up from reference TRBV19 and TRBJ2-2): DGGITQSPKYLFRKEGQNVTLSCEQNLNHDAMYWYRQDPGQGLRLIYYSQIVNDFQKGDIAEGYSVSREKKESFPLTVTSAQKNPTAFYLCASSGDEHRIRELFFGEGSRLTVL.

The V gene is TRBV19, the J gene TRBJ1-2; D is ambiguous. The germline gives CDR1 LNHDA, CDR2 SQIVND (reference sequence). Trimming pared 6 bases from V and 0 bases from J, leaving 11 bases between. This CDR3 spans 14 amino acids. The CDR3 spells CASRETGSNYGYTF. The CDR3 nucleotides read TGTGCCAGTAGAGAGACGGGGTCTAACTATGGCTACACCTTC.

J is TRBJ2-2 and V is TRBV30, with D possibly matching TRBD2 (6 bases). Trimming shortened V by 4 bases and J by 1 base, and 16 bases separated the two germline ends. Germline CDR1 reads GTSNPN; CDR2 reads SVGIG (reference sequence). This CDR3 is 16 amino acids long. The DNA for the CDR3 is TGTGCCTGGACTCGGAGGGGAAGGTTGAACACCGGGGAGCTGTTTTTT. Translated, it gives CAWTRRGRLNTGELFF.

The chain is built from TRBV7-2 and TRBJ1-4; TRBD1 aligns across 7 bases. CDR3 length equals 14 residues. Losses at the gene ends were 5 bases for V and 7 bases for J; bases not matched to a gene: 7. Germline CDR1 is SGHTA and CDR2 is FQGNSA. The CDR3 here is CASSVDRVSEKLFF. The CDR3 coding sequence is TGTGCCAGCAGCGTCGACAGGGTTTCTGAAAAACTGTTTTTT. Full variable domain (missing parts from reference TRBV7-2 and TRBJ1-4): GAGVSQSPSNKVTEKGKDVELRCDPISGHTALYWYRQSLGQGLEFLIYFQGNSAPDKSGLPSDRFSAERTGGSVSTLTIQRTQQEDSAVYLCASSVDRVSEKLFFGSGTQLSVL.

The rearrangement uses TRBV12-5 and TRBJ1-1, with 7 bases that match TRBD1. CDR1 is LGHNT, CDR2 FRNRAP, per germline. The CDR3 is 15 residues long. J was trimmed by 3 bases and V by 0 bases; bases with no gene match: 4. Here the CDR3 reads CASGLVRQGDTEAFF. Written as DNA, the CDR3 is TGTGCTAGTGGTTTGGTAAGGCAGGGGGACACTGAAGCTTTCTTT.

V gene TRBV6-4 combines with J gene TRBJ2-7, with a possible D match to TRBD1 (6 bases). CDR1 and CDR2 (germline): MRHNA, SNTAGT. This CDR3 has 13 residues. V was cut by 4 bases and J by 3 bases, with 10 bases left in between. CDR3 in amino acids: CASSVLQGYEQYF. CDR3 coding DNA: TGTGCCAGCAGTGTTCTACAGGGCTACGAGCAGTACTTC.

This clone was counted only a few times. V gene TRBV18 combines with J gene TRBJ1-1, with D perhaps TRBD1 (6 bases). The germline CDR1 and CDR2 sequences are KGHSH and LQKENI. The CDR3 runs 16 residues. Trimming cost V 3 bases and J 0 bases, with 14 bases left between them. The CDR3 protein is CASSPGPDRMNTEAFF. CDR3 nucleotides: TGTGCCAGCTCACCCGGACCGGACAGAATGAACACTGAAGCTTTCTTT. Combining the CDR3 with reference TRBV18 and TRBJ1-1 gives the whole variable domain NAGVMQNPRHLVRRRGQEARLRCSPMKGHSHVYWYRQLPEEGLKFMVYLQKENIIDESGMPKERFSAEFPKEGPSILRIQQVVRGDSAAYFCASSPGPDRMNTEAFFGQGTRLTVV.

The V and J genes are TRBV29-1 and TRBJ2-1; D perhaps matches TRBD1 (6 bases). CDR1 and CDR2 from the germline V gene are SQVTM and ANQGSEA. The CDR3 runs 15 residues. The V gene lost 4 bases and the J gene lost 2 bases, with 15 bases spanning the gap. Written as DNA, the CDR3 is TGCAGCGTTGCTTACGGCAGGGGCGCCTACAATGAGCAGTTCTTC. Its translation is CSVAYGRGAYNEQFF.

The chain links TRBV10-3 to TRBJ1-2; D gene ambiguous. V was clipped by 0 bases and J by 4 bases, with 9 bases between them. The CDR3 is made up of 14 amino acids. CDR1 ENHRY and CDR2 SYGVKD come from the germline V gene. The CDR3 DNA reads TGTGCCATCAGTGAGTCTTCATGGGCCTATGGCTACACCTTC. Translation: CAISESSWAYGYTF.

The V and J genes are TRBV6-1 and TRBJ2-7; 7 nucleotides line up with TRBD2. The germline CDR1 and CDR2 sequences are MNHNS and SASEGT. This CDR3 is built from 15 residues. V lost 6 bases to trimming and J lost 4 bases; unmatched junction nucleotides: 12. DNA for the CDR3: TGTGCCAGCAGAGAGAGCGGGGACGCAAATTACGAGCAGTACTTC. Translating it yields CASRESGDANYEQYF.

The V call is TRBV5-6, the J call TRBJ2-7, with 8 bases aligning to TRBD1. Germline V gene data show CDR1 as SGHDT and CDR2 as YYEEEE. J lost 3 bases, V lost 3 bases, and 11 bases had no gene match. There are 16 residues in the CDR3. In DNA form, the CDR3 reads TGTGCCAGCAGCTCTAACAGGGGGTATCGACGCTACGAGCAGTACTTC. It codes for CASSSNRGYRRYEQYF.

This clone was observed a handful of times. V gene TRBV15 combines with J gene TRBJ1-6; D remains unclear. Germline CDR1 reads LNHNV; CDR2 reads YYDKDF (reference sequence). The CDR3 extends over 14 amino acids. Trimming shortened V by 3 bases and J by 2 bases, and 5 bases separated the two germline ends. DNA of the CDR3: TGTGCCACCAGCAGGGATACCTATAATTCACCCCTCCACTTT. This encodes CATSRDTYNSPLHF.

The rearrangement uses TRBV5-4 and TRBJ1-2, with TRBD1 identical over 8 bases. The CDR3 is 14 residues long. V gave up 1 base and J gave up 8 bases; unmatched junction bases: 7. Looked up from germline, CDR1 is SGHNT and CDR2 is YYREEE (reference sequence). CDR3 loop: CASSLRGQGRGYTF. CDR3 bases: TGTGCCAGCAGCTTGAGAGGACAGGGAAGAGGCTACACCTTC.

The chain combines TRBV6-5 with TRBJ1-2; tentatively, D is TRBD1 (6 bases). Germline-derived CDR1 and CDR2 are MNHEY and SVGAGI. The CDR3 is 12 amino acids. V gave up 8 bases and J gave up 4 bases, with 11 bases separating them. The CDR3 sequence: CASSWTVYGYTF. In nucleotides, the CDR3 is TGTGCCAGCTCATGGACAGTCTATGGCTACACCTTC.

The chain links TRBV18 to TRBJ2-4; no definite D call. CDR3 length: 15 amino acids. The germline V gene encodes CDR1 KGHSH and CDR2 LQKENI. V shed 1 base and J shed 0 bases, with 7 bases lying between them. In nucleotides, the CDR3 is TGTGCCAGCTCACCACAGTCGACAGCCAAAAACATTCAGTACTTC. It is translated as CASSPQSTAKNIQYF. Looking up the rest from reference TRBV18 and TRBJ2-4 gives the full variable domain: NAGVMQNPRHLVRRRGQEARLRCSPMKGHSHVYWYRQLPEEGLKFMVYLQKENIIDESGMPKERFSAEFPKEGPSILRIQQVVRGDSAAYFCASSPQSTAKNIQYFGAGTRLSVL.

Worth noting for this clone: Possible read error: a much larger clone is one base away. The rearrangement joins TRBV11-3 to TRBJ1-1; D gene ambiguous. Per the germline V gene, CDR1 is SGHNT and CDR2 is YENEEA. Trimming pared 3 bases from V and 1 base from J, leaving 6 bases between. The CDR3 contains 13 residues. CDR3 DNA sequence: TGTGCCAGCAGCTTTAACCCGAACACTGAAGCTTTCTTT. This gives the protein CASSFNPNTEAFF.

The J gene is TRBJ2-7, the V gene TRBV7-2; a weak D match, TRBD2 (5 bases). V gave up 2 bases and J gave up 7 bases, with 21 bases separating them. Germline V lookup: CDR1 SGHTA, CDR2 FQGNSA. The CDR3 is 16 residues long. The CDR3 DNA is TGTGCCAGCAGCTTAAATGGCGGCGGACCCTCGGGGGAGCAGTACTTC. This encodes CASSLNGGGPSGEQYF.

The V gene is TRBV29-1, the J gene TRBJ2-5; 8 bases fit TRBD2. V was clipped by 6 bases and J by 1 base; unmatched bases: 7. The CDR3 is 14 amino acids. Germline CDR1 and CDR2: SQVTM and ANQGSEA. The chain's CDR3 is CSVSEAGVQETQYF. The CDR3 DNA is TGCAGCGTCTCCGAAGCGGGGGTCCAAGAGACCCAGTACTTC.

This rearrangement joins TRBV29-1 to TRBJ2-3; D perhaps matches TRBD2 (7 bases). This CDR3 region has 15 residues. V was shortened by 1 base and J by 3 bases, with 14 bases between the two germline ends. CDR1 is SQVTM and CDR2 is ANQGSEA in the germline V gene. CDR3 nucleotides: TGCAGCGTTGAAGCGGGGGGCTTGTGGACAGATACGCAGTATTTT. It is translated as CSVEAGGLWTDTQYF.

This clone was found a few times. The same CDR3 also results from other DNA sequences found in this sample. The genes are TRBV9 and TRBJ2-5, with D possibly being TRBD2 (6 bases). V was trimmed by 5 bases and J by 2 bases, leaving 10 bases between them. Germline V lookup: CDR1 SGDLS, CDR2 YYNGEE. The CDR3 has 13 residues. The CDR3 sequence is CASSAGPQETQYF. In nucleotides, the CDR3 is TGTGCCAGCAGTGCGGGACCTCAAGAGACCCAGTACTTC.

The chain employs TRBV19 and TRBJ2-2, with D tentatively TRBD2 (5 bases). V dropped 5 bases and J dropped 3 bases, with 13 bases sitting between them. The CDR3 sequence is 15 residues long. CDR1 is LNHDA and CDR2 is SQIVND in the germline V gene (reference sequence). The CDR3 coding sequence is TGTGCCAGTAGTGCCCGAGGGCCGGACACCGGGGAGCTGTTTTTT. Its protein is CASSARGPDTGELFF.

The CDR3 region is CASSLEAAVSYNEQFF. The CDR3 bases are TGTGCCAGCAGCTTAGAGGCAGCGGTCTCCTACAATGAGCAGTTCTTC. The V and J genes are TRBV7-2 and TRBJ2-1, with a weak D call TRBD2 (5 bases). Trimming removed 1 base at V and 0 bases at J, with 10 bases between. Germline CDR1 reads SGHTA; CDR2 reads FQGNSA. This CDR3 region has 16 residues.

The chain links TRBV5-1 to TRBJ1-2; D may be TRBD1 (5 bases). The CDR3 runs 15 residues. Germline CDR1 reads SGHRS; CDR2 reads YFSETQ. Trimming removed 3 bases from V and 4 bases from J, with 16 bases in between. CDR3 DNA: TGCGCCAGCAGCTCGGGGACGGGTGCTATCTATGGCTACACCTTC. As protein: CASSSGTGAIYGYTF.

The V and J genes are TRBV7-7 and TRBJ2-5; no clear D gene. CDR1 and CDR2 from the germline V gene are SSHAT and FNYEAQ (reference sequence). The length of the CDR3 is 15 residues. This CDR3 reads CASPQTFAFQETQYF. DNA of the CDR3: TGTGCTAGCCCCCAGACATTCGCCTTCCAAGAGACCCAGTACTTC.